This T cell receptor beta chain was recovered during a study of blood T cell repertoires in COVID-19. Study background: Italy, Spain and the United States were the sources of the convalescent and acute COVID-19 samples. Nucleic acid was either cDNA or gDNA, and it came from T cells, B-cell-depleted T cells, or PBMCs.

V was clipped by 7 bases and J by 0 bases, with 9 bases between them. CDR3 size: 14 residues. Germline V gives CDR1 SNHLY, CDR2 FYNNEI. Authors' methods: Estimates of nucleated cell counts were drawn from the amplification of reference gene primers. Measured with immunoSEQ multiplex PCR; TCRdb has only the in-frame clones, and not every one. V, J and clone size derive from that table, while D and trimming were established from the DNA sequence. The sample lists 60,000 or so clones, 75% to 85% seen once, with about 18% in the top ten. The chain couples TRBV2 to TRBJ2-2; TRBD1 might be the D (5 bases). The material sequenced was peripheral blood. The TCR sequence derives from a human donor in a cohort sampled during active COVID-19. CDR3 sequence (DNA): TGTGCCAGCAACAGGCACGCGAACACCGGGGAGCTGTTTTTT. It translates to CASNRHANTGELFF.